Included here is one T cell receptor beta chain sequence, with context. Its target is not known. The genomic DNA TCR beta CDR3 region underwent two rounds of multiplex PCR. TRBV and TRBJ genes each had their own specific primers in first-round PCR. From the multiplex PCR reads, TCRdb called clonotypes with MiXCR, one entry per CDR3 protein. The sample lists about 14,000 distinct CDR3 sequences, about 30% occurring once. The authors drew around 6 milliliters of peripheral blood at each of two time points. The CDR3 contains 15 residues. Germline V lookup: CDR1 KGHDR, CDR2 SFDVKD. V gave up 10 bases and J gave up 3 bases, with 19 bases separating them. This sample was included in a study of prognosis after radiotherapy for stage I lung cancer. Turning to the study itself: The patient group consisted of more than 10 men and roughly 6 women whose ages spanned 53 to 84, median around 68 years. Twelve patients had adenocarcinoma tumors, while squamous cell carcinoma tumors were found in several.

Overall study findings and caveats: Shannon entropy (measured after stereotactic body radiation therapy) was lower in patients who went on to develop distant metastases.

The specimen was PBMCs, collected before or after stereotactic body radiation therapy (not recorded which). The V and J genes are TRBV24-1 and TRBJ2-3; no definite D call. This receptor was identified in a donor over 45 with non-small cell lung cancer. CDR3 bases: TGTGCCACTGCGGTTGCGGACCCAACAACAGATACGCAGTATTTT. Protein: CATAVADPTTDTQYF.